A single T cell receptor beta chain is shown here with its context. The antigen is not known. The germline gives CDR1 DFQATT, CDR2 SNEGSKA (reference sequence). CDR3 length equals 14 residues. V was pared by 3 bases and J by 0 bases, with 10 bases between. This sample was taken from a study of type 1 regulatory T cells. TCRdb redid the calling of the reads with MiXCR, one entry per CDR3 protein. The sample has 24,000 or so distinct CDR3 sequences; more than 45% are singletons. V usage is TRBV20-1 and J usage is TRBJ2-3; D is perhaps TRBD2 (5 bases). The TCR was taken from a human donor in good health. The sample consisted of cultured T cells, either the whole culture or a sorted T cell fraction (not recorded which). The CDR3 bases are TGCAGTGCTAGGGGCGGGCCTAGCACAGATACGCAGTATTTT. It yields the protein CSARGGPSTDTQYF.